This record looks at one T cell receptor (beta chain) sequence and its context. It lacks a known antigen. No much larger clone exists at a distance of one base, and base qualities are not known. This sample stems from a study of blood T cell repertoires in COVID-19 (dated by TCRdb to the early 2020s). In the study overall: The collaborator samples originated in the United States, Italy and Spain and spanned the acute and convalescent phases of COVID-19. The prospective study material was composed of cDNA or gDNA derived from T cells, B-cell-depleted T cells, or PBMCs. Deeply sampled blood TCRbeta repertoires from subjects exposed to, actively infected with, or recovered from COVID-19 were included in the dataset. A freely available public database, intended as a resource for researchers studying the immune response to SARS-CoV-2, is where the repertoires were released. Samples came from the ongoing ImmuneRACE study (first 160 participants) plus 1,254 subjects from 6 global collaborators. Sample metadata almost always included a de-identified subject ID, COVID-19 status, age in years and sex. Where available, HLA class I and class II types were taken from metadata supplied by the sample provider and were not determined by assay-based typing. The paper's findings and limits, for the study overall: Clinical and demographic metadata were provided uncurated, with the amount varying by source and participant.

The immunoSEQ Assay, a bias-controlled multiplex PCR, was used to amplify TCRbeta CDR3 regions from genomic DNA. Concerning the study's data processing: The number of nucleated cells in each sample was estimated from the amplification of reference gene primers within the assay. To quantify the absolute abundance of each unique TCRbeta CDR3 rearrangement, sequence reads were collapsed and filtered. Productive Simpson clonality was computed per sample as the square root of Simpson's diversity index over productive rearrangements. Not all clones reach the TCRdb copy of this immuneACCESS table, which keeps in-frame sequences only. Checked studies attribute under half of the gap to unresolved V genes and leave the rest unexplained. The V and J calls and clone size are taken from that table; D and trimming were inferred from the DNA. Within this sample are approximately 530,000 clones, with less than 90% of them counted one time only. The leading ten clones occupy roughly 7.3% of the sample.

The germline V gene sets CDR1 to SGDLS and CDR2 to YYNGEE. V loses 4 bases of germline sequence and J loses 3 bases, and the interval between the two ends is 11 bases. The CDR3 sequence holds 14 residues, the cysteine and phenylalanine included. Of all the DNA, just the CDR3 is kept, 42 bases in frame from base 1. In Seattle, one collaborating source enrolled patients while the infection was active and tracked those patients longitudinally over the course of disease. The collaborating institutions used their own protocols to collect whole blood in K2EDTA tubes. Collaborator samples were shipped for TCRbeta analysis as frozen whole blood, isolated PBMCs, or DNA extracted from either sample type.

The sequence links TRBV9 to TRBJ2-1, with TRBD1 as a weak D call on 6 bases. The receptor was isolated from a woman aged 45-60 years with COVID-19, enrolled during active disease. The source material was peripheral blood. The nucleotide sequence is TGTGCCAGCAGCTTACAGGGAAGCTACAATGAGCAGTTCTTC. Protein translation: CASSLQGSYNEQFF.